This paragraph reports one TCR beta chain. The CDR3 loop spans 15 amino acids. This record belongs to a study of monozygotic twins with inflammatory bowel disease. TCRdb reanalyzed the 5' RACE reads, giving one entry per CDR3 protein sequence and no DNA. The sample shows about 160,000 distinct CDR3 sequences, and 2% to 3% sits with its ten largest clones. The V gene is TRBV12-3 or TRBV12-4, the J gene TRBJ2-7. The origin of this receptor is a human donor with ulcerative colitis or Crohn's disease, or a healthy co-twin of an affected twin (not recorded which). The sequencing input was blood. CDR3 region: CASSFPSGTNYEQYF.